This TCR beta chain was captured in a study of shared clonotypes between healthy human individuals. Genomic DNA from each subset was divided evenly over several immunoSEQ plates. Here immunoSEQ multiplex PCR was the method, and the copy in TCRdb shows in-frame clones only, minus some. The sample consists of around 2,000,000 clones, approximately 95% of them appearing once. Per the germline V gene, CDR1 is MNHNS and CDR2 is SASEGT. This CDR3 is built from 13 residues. V was pared by 4 bases and J by 2 bases, with 7 bases between. General study findings and limits: Sorted-subset sequencing, rarefaction showed, was incomplete despite large depth. Larger richness was generally estimated for naive than memory subsets.

Only CD45RO-negative cells positively selected for CCR7 counted as naive CD8 cells, so terminally differentiated effector memory CD45RA+ cells were excluded. Adult Caucasians living in Nashville, Tennessee made up all of the donors. On this clone itself: The antigen is unknown.

The source of this sequence is a young man in good health. The sample was naive CD8+ T cells sorted from blood. V gene TRBV6-1 combines with J gene TRBJ2-3, with unresolved D. The CDR3 sequence: CASSAYPTDTQYF. The CDR3 DNA sequence: TGTGCCAGCAGTGCCTACCCCACAGATACGCAGTATTTT.